This T cell receptor (beta chain) was captured in a study of blood T cell repertoires in COVID-19. V shed 7 bases, J shed 5 bases, and the junction held 9 bases outside the gene matches. CDR1 and CDR2 (germline): MDHEN, SYDVKM. CDR3 length: 14 amino acids. This clone was observed once. Source study methods: Reference gene primer amplification in the assay estimated nucleated cell counts. Profiled with immunoSEQ multiplex PCR; TCRdb holds only in-frame clones, not every one. V, J and clone size are those of that table, while D and trimming were read from the DNA. The data contain 200,000 to 250,000 clones, roughly 88% of them singletons.

The TCR comes from a woman aged 40 to 50 with acute COVID-19. The rearrangement uses TRBV28 and TRBJ1-2; 8 bases line up with TRBD1. Sequences were obtained from PBMCs or T cells enriched from blood (not recorded which). The CDR3 loop reads CASISTGEGYGYTF. The CDR3 coding sequence is TGTGCCAGCATCTCGACAGGGGAGGGATATGGCTACACCTTC.